The rows below give T cell receptor beta chains drawn from one sample of a study of blood T cell repertoires in COVID-19. Clones were read by immunoSEQ multiplex PCR, and TCRdb kept only the in-frame ones, dropping some. In the table there are 120,000 to 150,000 clones, roughly 84% of which are singletons. The sample taken for sequencing was peripheral blood. These receptors all come from a man aged 25-45 years with COVID-19, enrolled during active disease. The CDR3 runs from the conserved cysteine through the conserved F or W. Each record gives: J gene, D gene, clone size, V gene, CDR3 protein, CDR3 DNA. The D gene is left open where the match is weak. For some rows the clone size is stated as once, few or many, or as a class when expanded; others skip it.

TRBJ2-1	TRBD2	NA	TRBV11-2	CASSSPGLLGVGEQFF	TGTGCCAGCAGCTCACCGGGACTACTCGGGGTTGGTGAGCAGTTCTTC
TRBJ2-1	TRBD2	NA	TRBV2	CASSDRTRRHNEQFF	TGTGCCAGCAGTGATCGGACTAGGAGGCACAATGAGCAGTTCTTC
TRBJ1-2	TRBD1	NA	TRBV28	CASRGDRVNYGYTF	TGTGCCAGCAGGGGGGACAGGGTGAACTATGGCTACACCTTC
TRBJ2-7	NA	NA	TRBV28	CASSSSGRRLF	TGTGCCAGCAGTTCCTCGGGCAGGAGACTATTC
TRBJ2-1	TRBD1	once	TRBV6-1	CASSVQGQSSYNEQFF	TGTGCCAGCAGTGTACAGGGACAGAGCTCCTACAATGAGCAGTTCTTC
TRBJ2-2	TRBD1	once	TRBV5-5	CASSGLRGPNTGELFF	TGTGCCAGCAGCGGCCTGAGGGGGCCGAACACCGGGGAGCTGTTTTTT
TRBJ2-7	NA	NA	TRBV27	CASSTRAGPSYEQYF	TGTGCCAGCAGCACCCGAGCGGGCCCCTCCTACGAGCAGTACTTC
TRBJ2-7	TRBD2	NA	TRBV2	CASEGSGSPYEQYF	TGTGCCAGCGAGGGCAGCGGGAGTCCGTACGAGCAGTACTTC
TRBJ2-3	TRBD1	NA	TRBV18	CASSPQGAILADTQYF	TGTGCCAGCTCACCGCAGGGGGCAATACTAGCAGATACGCAGTATTTT
TRBJ1-6	NA	NA	TRBV27	CASSWRDSPLHF	TGTGCCAGCAGTTGGCGGGATTCACCCCTCCACTTT
TRBJ2-3	TRBD2	NA	TRBV30	CAWSAWTSGSGGAQYF	TGTGCCTGGAGTGCCTGGACTAGCGGCTCTGGGGGCGCGCAGTATTTT
TRBJ2-7	TRBD1	NA	TRBV9	CASSPRRGGDEQYF	TGTGCCAGCAGCCCCCGGCGAGGGGGCGACGAGCAGTACTTC
TRBJ2-6	NA	NA	TRBV28	CASSATRSDVLTF	TGTGCCAGCAGTGCGACCCGGAGCGACGTCCTGACTTTC
TRBJ1-2	NA	NA	TRBV18	CASSPSQGNGYTF	TGTGCCAGCTCACCGTCTCAGGGGAATGGCTACACCTTC
TRBJ2-3	TRBD2	NA	TRBV2	CASRELAGGPSTQYF	TGTGCCAGCAGGGAACTAGCGGGAGGGCCTAGTACGCAGTATTTT
TRBJ1-1	NA	NA	TRBV7-2	CASSFSTEAFF	TGTGCCAGCAGCTTCTCTACTGAAGCTTTCTTT
TRBJ1-5	NA	NA	TRBV27	CASSPGGSNQPQHF	TGTGCCAGCAGTCCTGGCGGTAGCAATCAGCCCCAGCATTTT
TRBJ1-1	NA	NA	TRBV6-2/TRBV6-3	CASSPGGAGVNTEAFF	TGTGCCAGCAGCCCGGGAGGGGCAGGTGTAAACACTGAAGCTTTCTTT
TRBJ1-2	NA	NA	TRBV30	CAWSFTGGYTF	TGTGCCTGGAGTTTCACAGGCGGCTACACCTTC
TRBJ1-2	TRBD1	NA	TRBV2	CARQGDLSNYGYTF	TGTGCCAGACAGGGGGACCTTAGCAACTATGGCTACACCTTC
TRBJ1-1	NA	few	TRBV11-2	CASSSTRQAGVAFF	TGTGCCAGCAGCTCCACCCGACAGGCGGGCGTCGCTTTCTTT
TRBJ2-4	TRBD1	NA	TRBV27	CASTPSQGAGNIQYF	TGTGCCAGCACGCCGTCCCAGGGGGCGGGAAACATTCAGTACTTC
TRBJ2-2	NA	NA	TRBV28	CASSHRTVGTGELFF	TGTGCCAGCAGTCACCGGACAGTAGGCACCGGGGAGCTGTTTTTT
TRBJ2-5	TRBD1	NA	TRBV5-1	CASSHGQGRNGETQYF	TGCGCCAGCAGCCACGGACAGGGGCGAAATGGGGAGACCCAGTACTTC
TRBJ1-5	NA	NA	TRBV2	CASSAPTGLQPQHF	TGTGCCAGCAGCGCACCTACAGGGTTACAGCCCCAGCATTTT